The TCR beta chain under discussion was sequenced for a study of blood T cell repertoires in COVID-19. In the study overall: PBMCs, B-cell-depleted T cells, or T cells provided the cDNA or gDNA that made up the material.

Method: immunoSEQ multiplex PCR; TCRdb's copy keeps in-frame clones and lacks some. Here the sample spans over 60,000 clones, 75% to 90% being singletons. Trimming shortened V by 2 bases and J by 3 bases, and 19 bases separated the two germline ends. Germline assignment: CDR1 GTSNPN and CDR2 SVGIG (reference sequence). This CDR3 region has 16 residues. The chain links TRBV30 to TRBJ2-5; D ambiguous. Sequencing was performed on peripheral blood. The clonotype comes from a woman of 80 years or more with active or convalescent COVID-19. In DNA form, the CDR3 reads TGTGCCTGGAGTAGGATTCGGAGAATCCTAGAAGAGACCCAGTACTTC. Protein product: CAWSRIRRILEETQYF.